The rows below give T cell receptor beta chains drawn from one sample of a study of cytomegalovirus exposure and HLA in healthy donors. The repertoire was sequenced with immunoSEQ multiplex PCR; TCRdb's copy has only in-frame clones and lacks some. The repertoire has some 110,000 clones, approximately 70% of them found once; the top ten carry approximately 8.6%. The specimen sequenced was PBMCs. All receptors come from a man aged 25-45 years in good health and CMV-seropositive. The CDR3 runs from the conserved cysteine through the conserved F or W. Each record gives: V gene, D gene, clone size, CDR3 length, J gene, CDR3 protein, CDR3 DNA. The D gene is left open where the match is weak. Clone size, where shown, is once, few, many, or a class for clones that have expanded.

TRBV7-3,TRBD1,few,15,TRBJ1-1,CASSLNQGVDTEAFF,TGTGCCAGCAGCTTAAACCAGGGGGTCGACACTGAAGCTTTCTTT
TRBV28,-,-,13,TRBJ1-2,CASSRAANYGYTF,TGTGCCAGCAGTCGCGCGGCTAACTATGGCTACACCTTC
TRBV6-5,-,-,15,TRBJ2-3,CASSYSGSFTDTQYF,TGTGCCAGCAGTTACTCGGGCAGCTTTACAGATACGCAGTATTTT
TRBV10-1,TRBD1,-,14,TRBJ1-2,CATKGRTGNYGYTF,TGCGCCACCAAGGGGCGGACAGGGAACTATGGCTACACCTTC
TRBV6-5,-,-,15,TRBJ2-7,CASSITRDTTYEQYF,TGTGCCAGCAGTATTACCCGGGACACGACCTACGAGCAGTACTTC
TRBV7-3,TRBD1,-,15,TRBJ2-2,CASSPTGADTGELFF,TGTGCCAGCAGCCCAACAGGGGCGGACACCGGGGAGCTGTTTTTT
TRBV7-9,-,-,14,TRBJ1-1,CASSFQGSGTEAFF,TGTGCCAGCAGCTTCCAGGGATCAGGCACTGAAGCTTTCTTT
TRBV28,-,-,12,TRBJ1-2,CASSFGSYGYTF,TGTGCCAGCAGTTTTGGTAGCTATGGCTACACCTTC
TRBV10-3,TRBD1,-,15,TRBJ2-3,CAIRETGSGTDTQYF,TGTGCCATCAGGGAGACAGGGTCTGGCACAGATACGCAGTATTTT
TRBV6-5,TRBD1,-,14,TRBJ1-5,CASRRGQGNQPQHF,TGTGCCAGCAGACGGGGACAGGGGAATCAGCCCCAGCATTTT
TRBV5-1,TRBD1,many,14,TRBJ1-5,CASRKSGGEQPQHF,TGCGCCAGCAGGAAATCAGGGGGCGAGCAGCCCCAGCATTTT
TRBV2,TRBD1,-,16,TRBJ1-2,CASRSGPGGAPYGYTF,TGTGCCAGCAGGTCTGGCCCAGGGGGCGCCCCTTATGGCTACACCTTC
TRBV6-1,TRBD2,few,16,TRBJ2-7,CASSEVDSGGSYEQYF,TGTGCCAGCAGTGAAGTCGATAGCGGGGGTTCCTACGAGCAGTACTTC
TRBV29-1,-,-,14,TRBJ1-4,CSVLPTGWGEKLFF,TGCAGCGTTTTGCCCACAGGGTGGGGTGAAAAACTGTTTTTT
TRBV27,TRBD1,-,14,TRBJ1-5,CASSLVGGAQPQHF,TGTGCCAGCAGTTTAGTAGGGGGCGCACAGCCCCAGCATTTT
TRBV7-9,-,-,15,TRBJ2-6,CASSLAWAGANVLTF,TGTGCCAGCAGCTTAGCTTGGGCCGGGGCCAACGTCCTGACTTTC
TRBV27,TRBD1,-,14,TRBJ1-5,CASTDRDRRQPQHF,TGTGCCAGCACAGACAGGGATAGGAGGCAGCCCCAGCATTTT
TRBV12-5,-,-,13,TRBJ2-7,CASGLGRVSEQYF,TGTGCTAGTGGTTTGGGCAGGGTAAGCGAGCAGTACTTC
TRBV30,TRBD2,-,15,TRBJ2-7,CAWSVRGGLGYEQYF,TGTGCCTGGAGTGTACGCGGGGGATTGGGGTACGAGCAGTACTTC
TRBV12-5,TRBD1,-,14,TRBJ1-1,CASGSWTGGTEAFF,TGTGCTAGTGGTTCGTGGACAGGGGGTACTGAAGCTTTCTTT
TRBV19,TRBD1,-,13,TRBJ1-2,CASSIGIEGQPYF,TGTGCCAGTAGTATAGGGATTGAGGGACAGCCCTACTTC
TRBV28,-,-,14,TRBJ1-2,CASSFDNPNYGYTF,TGTGCCAGCAGTTTCGACAACCCCAACTATGGCTACACCTTC
TRBV5-5,-,few,14,TRBJ1-3,CASSFTDSGNTIYF,TGTGCCAGCAGCTTTACAGACTCTGGAAACACCATATATTTT
TRBV7-9,TRBD1,once,15,TRBJ2-4,CSSSLRGTGENIQYF,TGTTCCAGCAGCTTACGGGGGACAGGGGAAAACATTCAGTACTTC
TRBV7-9,TRBD1,once,16,TRBJ1-1,CASSSTGTGLDTEAFF,TGTGCCAGCAGCTCTACCGGGACAGGGCTGGACACTGAAGCTTTCTTT
TRBV9,-,-,16,TRBJ1-2,CASSTTLRQLPYGYTF,TGTGCCAGCAGCACCACCTTGAGACAGCTGCCTTATGGCTACACCTTC
TRBV18,-,-,15,TRBJ1-2,CASSYEGFARWGYTF,TGTGCCAGCTCCTACGAGGGATTTGCCCGGTGGGGCTACACCTTC
TRBV6-1,TRBD1,-,16,TRBJ2-7,CASSEATGTGSYEQYF,TGTGCCAGCAGTGAAGCCACTGGGACAGGGTCCTACGAGCAGTACTTC
TRBV5-4,-,-,14,TRBJ2-7,CASSTDRLYYEQYF,TGTGCCAGCAGCACTGACAGGCTCTACTACGAGCAGTACTTC
TRBV19,-,-,14,TRBJ2-5,CATGDAPGKETQYF,TGTGCCACCGGTGATGCTCCAGGGAAAGAGACCCAGTACTTC
TRBV11-1,-,-,11,TRBJ2-1,CASSRYNEQFF,TGTGCCAGCAGCCGCTACAATGAGCAGTTCTTC
TRBV11-2,-,-,17,TRBJ2-3,CASSFLIGGTGTDTQYF,TGTGCCAGCAGCTTCCTGATTGGGGGGACGGGTACAGATACGCAGTATTTT
TRBV6-5,TRBD1,many,14,TRBJ1-5,CASSPRTGRPPQHF,TGTGCCAGCAGCCCCCGGACAGGGCGTCCGCCCCAGCATTTT
TRBV19,-,few,15,TRBJ2-3,CASSSRQVGTDTQYF,TGTGCCAGTAGTTCCCGACAGGTGGGGACAGATACGCAGTATTTT
TRBV30,-,-,14,TRBJ1-4,CAWNTGKFEGKLFF,TGTGCCTGGAATACGGGAAAATTCGAAGGAAAACTGTTTTTT
TRBV4-1,-,few,17,TRBJ1-2,CASSQIGGPRRMGGYTF,TGCGCCAGCAGCCAAATAGGGGGACCGCGCAGAATGGGAGGCTACACCTTC
TRBV4-1,TRBD2,-,18,TRBJ2-3,CASSQRGGGGTRGSPQYF,TGCGCCAGCAGCCAGCGGGGGGGTGGGGGAACGCGGGGCAGCCCGCAGTATTTT
TRBV5-1,TRBD2,few,16,TRBJ2-3,CASSFGGGRGSDTQYF,TGCGCCAGCAGCTTCGGGGGGGGCCGGGGGTCAGATACGCAGTATTTT
TRBV29-1,-,-,12,TRBJ2-3,CSVEVVENTQYF,TGCAGCGTTGAAGTGGTGGAGAATACGCAGTATTTT
TRBV19,TRBD2,-,16,TRBJ2-6,CASSIDRGVGANVLTF,TGTGCCAGTAGTATAGATCGGGGGGTCGGGGCCAACGTCCTGACTTTC
TRBV9,TRBD1,few,16,TRBJ1-2,CASSVEGGLTGVGYTF,TGTGCCAGCAGCGTAGAGGGGGGGTTGACAGGGGTAGGCTACACCTTC
TRBV28,TRBD1,-,14,TRBJ2-5,CASSIGTGQETQYF,TGTGCCAGCAGTATAGGGACAGGTCAAGAGACCCAGTACTTC
TRBV11-2,-,-,16,TRBJ2-4,CASSTTRGDSKNIQYF,TGTGCCAGCAGTACTACCAGGGGCGATAGCAAAAACATTCAGTACTTC
TRBV4-1,TRBD2,-,17,TRBJ2-1,CASSHPTAGDSYNEQFF,TGCGCCAGCAGCCACCCCACAGCGGGGGACTCCTACAATGAGCAGTTCTTC
TRBV5-4,TRBD2,few,15,TRBJ2-1,CASSLGLAGNNEQFF,TGTGCCAGCAGCTTGGGACTAGCGGGAAACAATGAGCAGTTCTTC
TRBV19,-,-,17,TRBJ1-1,CASSTPFGGVSNTEAFF,TGTGCCAGTAGTACCCCATTTGGAGGGGTTTCGAACACTGAAGCTTTCTTT
TRBV6-5,-,once,13,TRBJ1-2,CASSSQGGGGYTF,TGTGCCAGCAGTTCACAGGGAGGGGGTGGCTACACCTTC
TRBV27,TRBD2,-,17,TRBJ2-2,CASSLHPASGNTGELFF,TGTGCCAGCAGTTTACATCCGGCTAGCGGGAACACCGGGGAGCTGTTTTTT
TRBV9,TRBD1,few,12,TRBJ2-7,CASSIQGYEQYF,TGTGCCAGCAGCATACAGGGGTACGAGCAGTACTTC
TRBV5-1,TRBD1,-,12,TRBJ1-1,CAGSAGGGKAFF,TGCGCCGGCAGCGCAGGAGGGGGCAAAGCTTTCTTT